This TCR beta chain was captured in a study of T cell responses to AZD1222 COVID-19 vaccine. Notes on the study in general: Sampled repertoires all dated from after the peak T cell response.

Germline V gene data show CDR1 as SGHAT and CDR2 as FQNNGV. There are 16 residues in the CDR3. V was shortened by 1 base and J by 0 bases, with 13 bases between the two germline ends. Doses given second, at about 4 or about 12 weeks, were pooled. Data came from immunoSEQ multiplex PCR; TCRdb stores just in-frame clones and leaves some out. The table includes fewer than 90,000 clones, more than 70% detected once. Remarks on this clone: Its antigen is currently unknown.

The rearrangement joins TRBV11-2 to TRBJ2-7; D perhaps matches TRBD1 (5 bases). The TCR originated in an adult who received the AZD1222 COVID-19 vaccine. The source material was peripheral blood, sampled 28 days after the second AZD1222 dose. CDR3 region: CASSLVGVLGSYEQYF. DNA of the CDR3: TGTGCCAGCAGCTTAGTAGGGGTGCTAGGCTCCTACGAGCAGTACTTC. The whole variable domain, remainder taken from reference TRBV11-2 and TRBJ2-7, is EAGVAQSPRYKIIEKRQSVAFWCNPISGHATLYWYQQILGQGPKLLIQFQNNGVVDDSQLPKDRFSAERLKGVDSTLKIQPAKLEDSAVYLCASSLVGVLGSYEQYFGPGTRLTVT.